The 22 T cell receptor beta chains reported below all come from one sample, sequenced in a study of blood T cell repertoires in COVID-19. Sequencing used immunoSEQ multiplex PCR; TCRdb keeps in-frame clones, though not all of them. Here the sample spans about 45,000 clones, 83% being singletons. Sequenced: peripheral blood. The receptors were gathered from a man older than 75 in a cohort sampled during active COVID-19.

The rearrangement joins TRBV5-4 to TRBJ2-1; TRBD2 matches 11 bases. The J segment lost 7 bases and the V segment lost 4 bases, leaving 16 bases of the junction unmatched. This CDR3 has 18 amino acids. In germline, CDR1 is SGHNT, CDR2 YYREEE (reference sequence). CDR3 region: CASSPIAGGPGIRNEQFF. The CDR3, as DNA: TGTGCCAGCAGCCCTATAGCGGGAGGGCCCGGGATTAGAAATGAGCAGTTCTTC.

The V call is TRBV5-5, the J call TRBJ2-2; 7 bases map to TRBD1. V shed 0 bases and J 3 bases; nucleotides not matched to a gene: 2. The CDR3 spans 15 residues. The germline V gene encodes CDR1 SGHKS and CDR2 YYEKEE (reference sequence). CDR3 DNA: TGTGCCAGCAGCTTGGGGGACAGAGACACCGGGGAGCTGTTTTTT. The encoded protein is CASSLGDRDTGELFF. The entire variable domain, with the rest obtained from reference TRBV5-5 and TRBJ2-2, is as follows: DAGVTQSPTHLIKTRGQQVTLRCSPISGHKSVSWYQQVLGQGPQFIFQYYEKEERGRGNFPDRFSARQFPNYSSELNVNALLLGDSALYLCASSLGDRDTGELFFGEGSRLTVL.

The chain uses TRBV29-1 and TRBJ1-2; D perhaps matches TRBD1 (6 bases). Per the germline V gene, CDR1 is SQVTM and CDR2 is ANQGSEA. The CDR3 length is 17 residues. With 4 bases removed from V and 0 bases from J, the gap between germline ends came to 21 bases. For the CDR3, the DNA is TGCAGCGTTGGAAATGCCCCGGGACATACAACTAACTATGGCTACACCTTC. Translating gives CSVGNAPGHTTNYGYTF.

V and J are TRBV6-1 and TRBJ2-1, with 12 positions matching TRBD2. Trimming took 2 bases from V and 7 from J; bases not matched to a gene: 12. CDR1 is MNHNS, CDR2 SASEGT, per germline. This CDR3 comprises 18 residues. In DNA, the CDR3 is TGTGCCAGCAGTGAACGACGGAGACTAGCGGGAGTGGGTAATGAGCAGTTCTTC. Translation: CASSERRRLAGVGNEQFF.

This clone appeared once. This chain links TRBV11-2 with TRBJ2-5; D gene ambiguous. Germline CDR1 is SGHAT and CDR2 is FQNNGV. V was trimmed by 2 bases and J by 2 bases, leaving 12 bases between them. This CDR3 is built from 15 residues. CDR3 residues: CASSLLRGPQETQYF. CDR3 DNA sequence: TGTGCCAGCAGCTTATTACGTGGCCCTCAAGAGACCCAGTACTTC.

The gene calls are TRBV28 and TRBJ1-1, with a possible D match to TRBD1 (5 bases). Germline assignment: CDR1 MDHEN and CDR2 SYDVKM. Trimming took off 7 bases at V and 5 bases at J, with 14 bases between the two ends. The length of the CDR3 is 13 residues. The DNA of the CDR3 is TGTGCCAGCACCCCGGGCGGGGGTACTGAAGCTTTCTTT. Amino acid sequence: CASTPGGGTEAFF.

The rearrangement links TRBV15 to TRBJ2-4, with 7 nucleotides matching TRBD1. The V segment lost 0 bases and the J segment 4 bases; nucleotides outside the gene matches: 3. This CDR3 is built from 15 residues. Germline CDR1 reads LNHNV; CDR2 reads YYDKDF (reference sequence). The CDR3 bases are TGTGCCACCAGCAGAGATCTACAGGGGAAAAACATTCAGTACTTC. Encoded protein: CATSRDLQGKNIQYF.

The chain employs TRBV5-1 and TRBJ2-1, with TRBD1 as a possible D gene (6 bases). CDR3 length: 17 residues. The V end lost 0 bases, the J end lost 3 bases, and 16 bases lay between the germline ends. The germline gives CDR1 SGHRS, CDR2 YFSETQ. The CDR3 coding sequence is TGCGCCAGCAGCTTGGAAGGGACACTAAGTTACTACAATGAGCAGTTCTTC. Protein sequence: CASSLEGTLSYYNEQFF.

CDR3 protein: CASSVATDTGELFF. Here the CDR3 DNA reads TGTGCCAGCAGCGTAGCGACAGACACCGGGGAGCTGTTTTTT. This rearrangement joins TRBV9 to TRBJ2-2, with D maybe TRBD1 (5 bases). Per the germline V gene, CDR1 is SGDLS and CDR2 is YYNGEE. V lost 0 bases and J lost 3, with 6 bases in between. This CDR3 spans 14 amino acids.

The chain links TRBV2 to TRBJ2-7, with D possibly TRBD2 on 6 matching bases. Germline CDR1 is SNHLY and CDR2 is FYNNEI. V dropped 4 bases and J dropped 0 bases, with 10 bases sitting between them. CDR3 length: 14 residues. CDR3 sequence: CASSVAGLSYEQYF. The DNA for the CDR3 is TGTGCCAGCAGTGTTGCGGGGCTCTCCTACGAGCAGTACTTC.

V is TRBV2 and J is TRBJ1-6; 11 bases agree with TRBD1. This CDR3 spans 16 amino acids. Losses at the gene ends were 6 bases for V and 10 bases for J; bases not matched to a gene: 11. Germline V gene data show CDR1 as SNHLY and CDR2 as FYNNEI. CDR3 in amino acids: CASSDGQGALRSPLHF. In DNA form, the CDR3 reads TGTGCCAGCAGCGACGGACAGGGGGCGCTGAGGTCACCCCTCCACTTT.

The genes are TRBV30 and TRBJ1-5; tentatively, D is TRBD1 (5 bases). CDR3 size: 13 residues. Germline V gene sequence: CDR1 GTSNPN, CDR2 SVGIG (reference sequence). V was shortened by 2 bases and J by 5 bases, with 10 bases between the two germline ends. The chain's CDR3 is CAWSSGIDQPQHF. DNA of the CDR3: TGTGCCTGGAGTTCAGGGATCGATCAGCCCCAGCATTTT.

The chain has TRBV27 and TRBJ2-7; TRBD1 aligns across 9 bases. The junction had 12 bases not matched to a gene; V was cut back by 6 bases and J by 3 bases. This CDR3 region has 16 residues. Germline V CDR1 and CDR2: MNHEY, SMNVEV (reference sequence). The CDR3 spells CASSAFRDRVDYEQYF. Written as DNA, the CDR3 is TGTGCCAGCAGCGCGTTTCGGGACAGGGTTGACTACGAGCAGTACTTC.

The chain couples TRBV18 to TRBJ1-4; D unresolved. The V end was cut by 6 bases, the J end by 6 bases, with 14 bases between. Per germline, CDR1 KGHSH and CDR2 LQKENI. CDR3 length equals 14 residues. The CDR3 here is CASSPRTGDEKLFF. The DNA for the CDR3 is TGTGCCAGCTCCCCAAGGACGGGAGATGAAAAACTGTTTTTT. Variable domain in full (rest from reference TRBV18 and TRBJ1-4): NAGVMQNPRHLVRRRGQEARLRCSPMKGHSHVYWYRQLPEEGLKFMVYLQKENIIDESGMPKERFSAEFPKEGPSILRIQQVVRGDSAAYFCASSPRTGDEKLFFGSGTQLSVL.

The chain is built from TRBV5-1 and TRBJ2-4; D is undetermined. Deletions cut 4 bases from V and 0 bases from J, with 11 bases between. The V gene's germline CDR1 is SGHRS and CDR2 YFSETQ. This CDR3 has 15 amino acids. CDR3 in DNA: TGCGCCAGCAGCCCAGACATGTTAGCCAAAAACATTCAGTACTTC. Residues: CASSPDMLAKNIQYF.

The CDR3 DNA reads TGCGCCAGCAGCCCAGACAGGGACTATGGCTACACCTTC. Translation: CASSPDRDYGYTF. The chain uses TRBV5-1 and TRBJ1-2; TRBD1 matches at 7 bases. The CDR3 is made up of 13 amino acids. Per the germline V gene, CDR1 is SGHRS and CDR2 is YFSETQ. The V and J ends lost 4 bases and 3 bases, in that order; junction bases with no gene match: 3.

This clone was found once. This chain uses TRBV19 with TRBJ1-5; possibly TRBD1 for D (5 bases). The V end was cut by 4 bases, the J end by 3 bases, with 10 bases between. The length of the CDR3 is 14 residues. Per the germline V gene, CDR1 is LNHDA and CDR2 is SQIVND (reference sequence). The CDR3 DNA reads as TGTGCCAGTAGTAGCCGACAGAACAATCAGCCCCAGCATTTT. This codes for CASSSRQNNQPQHF.

The chain has TRBV9 and TRBJ2-1, with 9 positions matching TRBD2. V lost 0 bases to trimming and J lost 6 bases; unmatched junction nucleotides: 4. The CDR3 runs 15 residues. Looked up from germline, CDR1 is SGDLS and CDR2 is YYNGEE. In DNA form, the CDR3 reads TGTGCCAGCAGCGTAGGCGGGAGGGCCACCAATGAGCAGTTCTTC. It translates to CASSVGGRATNEQFF.

The rearrangement joins TRBV3-1 (or the pseudogene TRBV3-2) to TRBJ2-7; D may be TRBD2 (6 bases). Trimming left V 0 bases short and J 4 bases short, with 10 bases between. CDR1 and CDR2 from the germline V gene are LGHDT and YNNKEL (reference sequence). The CDR3 has 14 residues. The CDR3 region has the DNA TGTGCCAGCAGCCAAGATTTCGCGGGGTACGAGCAGTACTTC. Protein product: CASSQDFAGYEQYF.

CDR3 nucleotides: TGTGCCAGCAGACGGAATCAGCCCCAGCATTTT. Protein product: CASRRNQPQHF. This chain joins TRBV2 and TRBJ1-5, with D hard to call. CDR3 length: 11 amino acids. V lost 6 bases and J lost 4, with 4 bases in between. CDR1 and CDR2 from the germline V gene are SNHLY and FYNNEI.

V usage is TRBV6-5 and J usage is TRBJ1-5; D not resolved. The CDR3 covers 14 residues. Germline CDR1 reads MNHEY; CDR2 reads SVGAGI. Trimming left V 6 bases short and J 0 bases short, with 9 bases between. The CDR3 DNA sequence: TGTGCCAGCAGCCGTGACTATAGCAATCAGCCCCAGCATTTT. This gives the protein CASSRDYSNQPQHF.

Of note for this clone: Additional DNA sequences in this sample encode the identical CDR3. This chain links TRBV5-1 with TRBJ1-1; maybe TRBD1 (6 bases). The V gene lost 0 bases and the J gene lost 1 base, with 7 bases spanning the gap. The CDR3 is 14 residues long. Germline V gene data show CDR1 as SGHRS and CDR2 as YFSETQ. The CDR3 DNA is TGCGCCAGCAGCTTGGGAGGGGGGAACACTGAAGCTTTCTTT. Protein product: CASSLGGGNTEAFF. The full variable domain, in which reference TRBV5-1 and TRBJ1-1 provide the parts outside the CDR3, is KAGVTQTPRYLIKTRGQQVTLSCSPISGHRSVSWYQQTPGQGLQFLFEYFSETQRNKGNFPGRFSGRQFSNSRSEMNVSTLELGDSALYLCASSLGGGNTEAFFGQGTRLTVV.